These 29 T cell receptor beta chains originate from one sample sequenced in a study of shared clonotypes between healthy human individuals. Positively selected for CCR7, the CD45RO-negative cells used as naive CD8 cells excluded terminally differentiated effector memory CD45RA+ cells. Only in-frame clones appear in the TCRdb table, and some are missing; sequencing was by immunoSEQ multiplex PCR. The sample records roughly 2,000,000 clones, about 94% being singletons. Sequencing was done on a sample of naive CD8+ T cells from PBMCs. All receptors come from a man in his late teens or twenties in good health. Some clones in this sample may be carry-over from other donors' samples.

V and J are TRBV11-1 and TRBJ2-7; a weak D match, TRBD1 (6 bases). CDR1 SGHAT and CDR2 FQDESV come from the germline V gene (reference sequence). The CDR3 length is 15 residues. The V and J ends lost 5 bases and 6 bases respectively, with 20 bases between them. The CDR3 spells CASSKSYRERPEQYF. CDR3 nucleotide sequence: TGTGCCAGCAGCAAGAGCTACAGGGAGCGTCCCGAGCAGTACTTC.

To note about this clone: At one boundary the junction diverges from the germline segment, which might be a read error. This CDR3 is CASSARETSNEQYF. As DNA, the CDR3 is TGTGCCAGCAGCGCACGGGAAACCTCCAACGAGCAGTACTTC. The chain uses TRBV9 and TRBJ2-7; possible D gene TRBD2, 5 bases. Germline-derived CDR1 and CDR2 are SGDLS and YYNGEE. The CDR3 spans 14 residues.

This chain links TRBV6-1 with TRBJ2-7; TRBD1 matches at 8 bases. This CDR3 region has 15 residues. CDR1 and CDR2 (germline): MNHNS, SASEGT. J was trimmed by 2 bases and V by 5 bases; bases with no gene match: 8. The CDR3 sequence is CASSPRDRSTYEQYF. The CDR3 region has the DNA TGTGCCAGCAGTCCCCGGGACAGGAGCACCTACGAGCAGTACTTC.

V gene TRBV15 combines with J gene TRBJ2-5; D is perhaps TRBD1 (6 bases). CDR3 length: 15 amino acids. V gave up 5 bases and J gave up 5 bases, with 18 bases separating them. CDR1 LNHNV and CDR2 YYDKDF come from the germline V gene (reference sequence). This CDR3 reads CATSFRDTLGETQYF. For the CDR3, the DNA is TGTGCCACCAGCTTCCGGGACACCCTCGGGGAGACCCAGTACTTC.

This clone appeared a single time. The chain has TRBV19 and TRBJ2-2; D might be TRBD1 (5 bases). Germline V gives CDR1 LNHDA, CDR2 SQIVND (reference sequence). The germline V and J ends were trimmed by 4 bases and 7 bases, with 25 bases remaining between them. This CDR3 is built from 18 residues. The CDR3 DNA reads TGTGCCAGTAGTACTTACGATAGATCCAGGGCCTCACTCGGGGAGCTGTTTTTT. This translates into CASSTYDRSRASLGELFF.

The CDR3: CASRPLVVASDEQYF. DNA for the CDR3: TGTGCCAGCAGACCCCTCGTGGTAGCTTCGGACGAGCAGTACTTC. The V and J genes are TRBV28 and TRBJ2-7; D not certain. The CDR3 is made up of 15 amino acids. V lost 6 bases and J lost 5, with 20 bases in between. The germline V gene has CDR1 MDHEN and CDR2 SYDVKM.

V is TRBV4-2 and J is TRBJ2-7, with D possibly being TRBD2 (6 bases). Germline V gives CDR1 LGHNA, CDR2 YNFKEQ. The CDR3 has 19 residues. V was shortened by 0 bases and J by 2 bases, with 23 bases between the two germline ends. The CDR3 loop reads CASSQDLFKVGGDTYEQYF. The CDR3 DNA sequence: TGTGCCAGCAGCCAAGATCTGTTTAAAGTCGGGGGAGATACCTACGAGCAGTACTTC.

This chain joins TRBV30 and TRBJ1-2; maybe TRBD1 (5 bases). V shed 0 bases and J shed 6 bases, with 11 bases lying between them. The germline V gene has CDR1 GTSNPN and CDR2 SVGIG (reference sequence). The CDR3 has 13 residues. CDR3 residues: CAWSVRGDNGYTF. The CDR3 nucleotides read TGTGCCTGGAGTGTAAGGGGTGATAATGGCTACACCTTC.

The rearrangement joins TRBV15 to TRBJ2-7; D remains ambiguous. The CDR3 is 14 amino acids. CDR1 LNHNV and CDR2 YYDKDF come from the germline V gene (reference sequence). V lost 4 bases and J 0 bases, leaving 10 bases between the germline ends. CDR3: CATSISIGSYEQYF. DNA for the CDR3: TGTGCCACCAGCATAAGTATCGGCTCCTACGAGCAGTACTTC. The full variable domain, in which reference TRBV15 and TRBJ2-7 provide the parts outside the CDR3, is DAMVIQNPRYQVTQFGKPVTLSCSQTLNHNVMYWYQQKSSQAPKLLFHYYDKDFNNEADTPDNFQSRRPNTSFCFLDIRSPGLGDTAMYLCATSISIGSYEQYFGPGTRLTVT.

The CDR3, as DNA: TGTGCCAGCACCCCGCTAGGGTCCACTGAAGCTTTCTTT. It yields the protein CASTPLGSTEAFF. The chain recombines TRBV25-1 with TRBJ1-1; D is undetermined. CDR1 and CDR2 (germline): MGHDK, SYGVNS. V lost 7 bases and J lost 4, with 13 bases in between. The CDR3 contains 13 residues.

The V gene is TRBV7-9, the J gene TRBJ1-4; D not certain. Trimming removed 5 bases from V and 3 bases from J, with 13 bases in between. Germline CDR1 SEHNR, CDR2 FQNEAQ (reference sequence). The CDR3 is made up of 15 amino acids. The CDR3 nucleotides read TGTGCCAGCAGCGCCCGCACCGATGCTAATGAAAAACTGTTTTTT. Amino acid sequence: CASSARTDANEKLFF. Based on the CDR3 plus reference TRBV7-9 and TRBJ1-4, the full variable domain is DTGVSQNPRHKITKRGQNVTFRCDPISEHNRLYWYRQTLGQGPEFLTYFQNEAQLEKSRLLSDRFSAERPKGSFSTLEIQRTEQGDSAMYLCASSARTDANEKLFFGSGTQLSVL.

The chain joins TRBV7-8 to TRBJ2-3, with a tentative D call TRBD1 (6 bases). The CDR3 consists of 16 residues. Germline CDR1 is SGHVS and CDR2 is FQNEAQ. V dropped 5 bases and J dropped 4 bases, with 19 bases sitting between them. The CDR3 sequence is CASSLLRGELSDTQYF. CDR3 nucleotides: TGTGCCAGCAGCCTACTCAGGGGAGAGTTGTCAGATACGCAGTATTTT.

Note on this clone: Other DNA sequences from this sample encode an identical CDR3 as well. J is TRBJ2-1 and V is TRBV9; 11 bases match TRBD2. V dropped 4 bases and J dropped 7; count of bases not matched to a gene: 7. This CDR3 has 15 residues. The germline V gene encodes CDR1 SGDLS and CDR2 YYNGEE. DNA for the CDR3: TGTGCCAGCAGCTTTAGCGGGAGGGCGGGTAATGAGCAGTTCTTC. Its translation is CASSFSGRAGNEQFF.

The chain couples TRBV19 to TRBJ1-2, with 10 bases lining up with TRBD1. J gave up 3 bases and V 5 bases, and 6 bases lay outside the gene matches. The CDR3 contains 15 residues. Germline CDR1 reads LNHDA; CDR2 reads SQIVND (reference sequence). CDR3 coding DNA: TGTGCCAGTAGTCATGGACAGGGGGGCCACTATGGCTACACCTTC. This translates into CASSHGQGGHYGYTF.

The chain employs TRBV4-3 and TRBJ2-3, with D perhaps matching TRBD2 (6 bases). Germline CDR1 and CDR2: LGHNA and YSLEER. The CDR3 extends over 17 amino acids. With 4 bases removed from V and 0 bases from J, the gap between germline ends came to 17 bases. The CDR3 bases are TGCGCCAGCAGCCCCGGCAGGCGGGACCACAGCACAGATACGCAGTATTTT. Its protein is CASSPGRRDHSTDTQYF.

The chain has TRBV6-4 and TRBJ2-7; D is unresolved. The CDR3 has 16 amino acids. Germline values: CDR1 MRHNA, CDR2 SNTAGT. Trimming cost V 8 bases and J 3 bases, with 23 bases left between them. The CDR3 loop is CASARSIIPWGYEQYF. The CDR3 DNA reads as TGTGCCAGCGCCCGTAGCATAATACCTTGGGGCTACGAGCAGTACTTC.

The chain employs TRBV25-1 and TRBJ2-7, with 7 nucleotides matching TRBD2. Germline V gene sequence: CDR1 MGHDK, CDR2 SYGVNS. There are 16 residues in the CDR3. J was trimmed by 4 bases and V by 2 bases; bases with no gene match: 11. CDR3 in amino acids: CASSENLPSGGYEQYF. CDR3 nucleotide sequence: TGTGCCAGCAGTGAAAATCTTCCTAGCGGAGGATACGAGCAGTACTTC.

The CDR3 DNA sequence: TGTGCCAGCAGCCAGGCGGCGGGAGGTTTAGGCGGTGAGCAGTTCTTC. This gives the protein CASSQAAGGLGGEQFF. The chain is built from TRBV5-4 and TRBJ2-1; 8 bases line up with TRBD2. The junction had 15 bases not matched to a gene; V was cut back by 4 bases and J by 9 bases. The CDR3 extends over 16 amino acids. Germline CDR1 and CDR2: SGHNT and YYREEE (reference sequence).

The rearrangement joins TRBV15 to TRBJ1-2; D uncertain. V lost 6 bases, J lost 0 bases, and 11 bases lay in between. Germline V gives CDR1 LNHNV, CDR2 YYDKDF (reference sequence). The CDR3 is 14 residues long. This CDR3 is CATRSWASNYGYTF. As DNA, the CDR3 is TGTGCCACCAGGTCATGGGCCTCTAACTATGGCTACACCTTC.

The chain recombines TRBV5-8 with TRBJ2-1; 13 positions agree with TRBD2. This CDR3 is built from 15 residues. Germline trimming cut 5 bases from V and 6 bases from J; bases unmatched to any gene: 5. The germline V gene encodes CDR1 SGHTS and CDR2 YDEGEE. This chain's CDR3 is CASSWGLAGPNEQFF. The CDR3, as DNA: TGTGCCAGCAGTTGGGGACTAGCGGGGCCCAATGAGCAGTTCTTC.

CDR3 loop: CASSFDRGWQETQYF. The DNA for the CDR3 is TGTGCCAGCAGTTTCGACAGGGGATGGCAAGAGACCCAGTACTTC. The chain has TRBV28 and TRBJ2-5; 8 bases line up with TRBD1. Germline V gene sequence: CDR1 MDHEN, CDR2 SYDVKM. V trimming: 3 bases; J trimming: 2 bases; junction bases outside the gene matches: 5. The CDR3 has 15 amino acids.

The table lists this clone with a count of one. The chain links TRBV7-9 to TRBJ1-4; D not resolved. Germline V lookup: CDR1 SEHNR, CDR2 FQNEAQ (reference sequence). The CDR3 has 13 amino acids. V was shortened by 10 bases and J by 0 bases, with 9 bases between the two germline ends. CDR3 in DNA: TGTGCCACCAGAAAGGCAACTAATGAAAAACTGTTTTTT. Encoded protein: CATRKATNEKLFF.

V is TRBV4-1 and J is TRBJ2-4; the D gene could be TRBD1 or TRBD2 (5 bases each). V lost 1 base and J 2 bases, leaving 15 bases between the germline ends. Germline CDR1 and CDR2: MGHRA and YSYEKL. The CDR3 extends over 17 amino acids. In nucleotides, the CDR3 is TGCGCCAGCAGCCAAGCTGTTGGGTCGGGACCCAAAAACATTCAGTACTTC. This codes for CASSQAVGSGPKNIQYF.

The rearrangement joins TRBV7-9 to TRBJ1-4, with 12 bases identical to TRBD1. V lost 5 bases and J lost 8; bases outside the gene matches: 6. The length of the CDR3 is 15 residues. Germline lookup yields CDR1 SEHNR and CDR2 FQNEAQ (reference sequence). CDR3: CASSPRDRGREKLFF. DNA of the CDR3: TGTGCCAGCAGCCCCCGGGACAGGGGGCGCGAAAAACTGTTTTTT.

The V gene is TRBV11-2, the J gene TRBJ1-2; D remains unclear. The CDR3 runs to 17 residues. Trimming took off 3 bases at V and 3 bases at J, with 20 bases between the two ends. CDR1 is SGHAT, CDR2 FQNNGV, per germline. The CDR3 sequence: CASSLTPELYRDYGYTF. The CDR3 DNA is TGTGCCAGCAGCTTGACGCCAGAATTATATCGGGACTATGGCTACACCTTC.

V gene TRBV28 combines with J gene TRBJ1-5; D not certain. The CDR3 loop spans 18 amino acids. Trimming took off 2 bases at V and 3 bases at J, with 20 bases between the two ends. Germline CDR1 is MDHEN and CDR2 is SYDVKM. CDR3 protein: CASSLGFGSQGPNQPQHF. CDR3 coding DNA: TGTGCCAGCAGTTTAGGTTTCGGTTCACAAGGGCCCAATCAGCCCCAGCATTTT.

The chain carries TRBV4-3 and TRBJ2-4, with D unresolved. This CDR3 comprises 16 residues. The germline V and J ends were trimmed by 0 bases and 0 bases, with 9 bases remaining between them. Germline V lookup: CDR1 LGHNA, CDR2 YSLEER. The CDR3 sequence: CASSQDYPVAKNIQYF. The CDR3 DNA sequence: TGCGCCAGCAGCCAAGATTATCCCGTAGCCAAAAACATTCAGTACTTC.

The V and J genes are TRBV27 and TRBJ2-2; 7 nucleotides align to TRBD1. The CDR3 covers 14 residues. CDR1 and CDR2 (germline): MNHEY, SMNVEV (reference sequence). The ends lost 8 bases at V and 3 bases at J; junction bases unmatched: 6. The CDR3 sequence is CASADRVDTGELFF. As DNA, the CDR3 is TGTGCCAGCGCCGACAGGGTAGACACCGGGGAGCTGTTTTTT.

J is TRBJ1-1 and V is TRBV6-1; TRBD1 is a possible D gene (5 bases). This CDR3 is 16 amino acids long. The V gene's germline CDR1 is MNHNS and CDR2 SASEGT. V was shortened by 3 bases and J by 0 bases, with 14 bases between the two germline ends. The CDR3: CASSELGTIMNTEAFF. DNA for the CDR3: TGTGCCAGCAGTGAGTTAGGGACGATAATGAACACTGAAGCTTTCTTT.